The 30 T cell receptor beta chains in this list originate from one sample, sequenced in a study of T cells in Graves' hyperthyroidism and ophthalmopathy. Regions amplified from RNA transcripts were the TCR beta CDR3 regions. HTBI primers were employed in a first-round RT-PCR of the TCR CDR3. TCRdb independently ran MiXCR on the multiplex PCR reads; one entry per CDR3 protein. This sample has more than 350,000 distinct CDR3 sequences, with about a sixth found just once. Source material: blood. The receptors come from a woman younger than 45 with Graves' hyperthyroidism that later progressed to Graves' ophthalmopathy.

This clonotype turned up a few times. The chain joins TRBV11-3 to TRBJ2-1; 7 positions agree with TRBD1. The germline V gene has CDR1 SGHNT and CDR2 YENEEA. V gave up 1 base and J gave up 5 bases; unmatched junction bases: 5. There are 15 residues in the CDR3. The CDR3 here is CASSLGGTDNNEQFF. The CDR3 DNA sequence: TGTGCCAGCAGCTTAGGAGGGACAGACAACAATGAGCAGTTCTTC.

V is TRBV5-8 and J is TRBJ1-2; possible D gene TRBD1, 6 bases. Between the trimmed V and J ends, which lost 4 bases and 5 bases, there was a span of 15 bases. Germline V CDR1 and CDR2: SGHTS, YDEGEE. The CDR3 has 14 amino acids. The chain's CDR3 is CASSRKVTGYGYTF. CDR3 DNA sequence: TGTGCCAGCAGCCGTAAAGTCACAGGGTATGGCTACACCTTC.

This clonotype was seen ten or more times. The chain joins TRBV27 to TRBJ2-1; possible D gene TRBD2, 6 bases. Per the germline V gene, CDR1 is MNHEY and CDR2 is SMNVEV (reference sequence). V was clipped by 5 bases and J by 0 bases, with 11 bases between them. The CDR3 covers 15 residues. Here the CDR3 reads CASSPSDSSYNEQFF. The CDR3 nucleotides are TGTGCCAGCAGTCCTAGCGACAGCTCCTACAATGAGCAGTTCTTC.

This clonotype was counted at least ten times. The chain combines TRBV27 with TRBJ2-5; 8 bases match TRBD2. CDR1 and CDR2 (germline): MNHEY, SMNVEV (reference sequence). V trimming: 6 bases; J trimming: 0 bases; junction bases outside the gene matches: 9. The length of the CDR3 is 16 residues. DNA for the CDR3: TGTGCCAGCAGCCACTCCGGGACTAGGAACCAAGAGACCCAGTACTTC. Its translation is CASSHSGTRNQETQYF.

There are many counts of this clonotype. The chain employs TRBV11-2 and TRBJ2-7; 10 bases fit TRBD1. V lost 1 base, J lost 3 bases, and 9 bases stayed unmatched. The V gene's germline CDR1 is SGHAT and CDR2 FQNNGV. The CDR3 runs 17 residues. Here the CDR3 DNA reads TGTGCCAGCAGCTTAGGCGGGACAGGGGACGATTTCTACGAGCAGTACTTC. This codes for CASSLGGTGDDFYEQYF.

The V and J genes are TRBV20-1 and TRBJ2-5; 7 nucleotides agree with TRBD1. Germline CDR1 is DFQATT and CDR2 is SNEGSKA (reference sequence). V was clipped by 6 bases and J by 5 bases; unmatched bases: 6. This CDR3 contains 12 residues. Here the CDR3 reads CSAPPRGETQYF. As DNA, the CDR3 is TGCAGTGCGCCGCCCAGGGGGGAGACCCAGTACTTC.

Details on this clonotype: Since no conserved phenylalanine or tryptophan closes the CDR3, a read error is the likely cause. The chain employs TRBV5-1 and TRBJ2-1, with 14 bases lining up with TRBD2. The germline CDR1 and CDR2 sequences are SGHRS and YFSETQ. Trimming took 3 bases from V and 1 from J; bases not matched to a gene: 9. The CDR3 is 19 amino acids. The CDR3 DNA follows: TGCGCCAGCAGCTACCCGACTAGCGGGAGGGCCGAATCCTACAATGAGCAGTTCCTC. Protein product: CASSYPTSGRAESYNEQFL.

This clonotype has only a few counts. The chain carries TRBV28 and TRBJ2-7, with no clear D. Trimming took off 6 bases at V and 0 bases at J, with 15 bases between the two ends. The CDR3 is 15 amino acids. The germline CDR1 and CDR2 sequences are MDHEN and SYDVKM. The chain's CDR3 is CASSPDSESSYEQYF. The CDR3 DNA is TGTGCCAGCAGCCCGGATTCTGAGAGCTCCTACGAGCAGTACTTC.

This clonotype showed up many times. The rearrangement links TRBV2 to TRBJ1-1; a weak D match, TRBD1 (5 bases). With 3 bases removed from V and 6 bases from J, the gap between germline ends came to 11 bases. The CDR3 consists of 13 residues. The germline gives CDR1 SNHLY, CDR2 FYNNEI. The CDR3 spells CASSDEGRAEAFF. In DNA form, the CDR3 reads TGTGCCAGCAGTGACGAGGGGAGAGCTGAAGCTTTCTTT.

There are many counts of this clonotype. The chain uses TRBV28 and TRBJ2-3; D is ambiguous. The CDR3 length is 16 residues. The germline V and J ends were trimmed by 5 bases and 0 bases, with 15 bases remaining between them. Germline loops: CDR1 MDHEN, CDR2 SYDVKM. The CDR3 spells CASSPIDLESTDTQYF. As DNA, the CDR3 is TGTGCCAGCAGTCCGATAGACCTAGAAAGCACAGATACGCAGTATTTT.

This clonotype was found once. The chain uses TRBV13 and TRBJ2-3, with 9 bases identical to TRBD2. The CDR3 extends over 16 amino acids. V was pared by 5 bases and J by 4 bases, with 10 bases of the junction left unmatched. Germline V gives CDR1 PRHDT, CDR2 FYEKMQ (reference sequence). CDR3 loop: CASSITRGGLSDTQYF. DNA for the CDR3: TGTGCCAGCAGCATTACGCGGGGGGGACTTTCAGATACGCAGTATTTT. Using reference TRBV13 and TRBJ2-3 for the parts outside the CDR3, the full variable domain is AAGVIQSPRHLIKEKRETATLKCYPIPRHDTVYWYQQGPGQDPQFLISFYEKMQSDKGSIPDRFSAQQFSDYHSELNMSSLELGDSALYFCASSITRGGLSDTQYFGPGTRLTVL.

This clonotype was observed a few times. This chain links TRBV9 with TRBJ2-7; 8 bases fit TRBD1. V dropped 3 bases and J dropped 6; count of bases not matched to a gene: 5. The CDR3 has 13 amino acids. Per the germline V gene, CDR1 is SGDLS and CDR2 is YYNGEE. The CDR3 loop is CASSGQGLFEQYF. The CDR3 DNA follows: TGTGCCAGCAGCGGACAGGGGTTATTCGAGCAGTACTTC.

The sample holds one count of this clonotype. The chain carries TRBV28 and TRBJ1-2, with D perhaps matching TRBD1 (6 bases). The V end was cut by 5 bases, the J end by 8 bases, with 21 bases between. This CDR3 region has 15 residues. Germline V gives CDR1 MDHEN, CDR2 SYDVKM. Written as DNA, the CDR3 is TGTGCCAGCAGTCAGCAGACAGGCTCCTCCGGAGGCTACACCTTC. Translating gives CASSQQTGSSGGYTF.

This clonotype was seen at least ten times. The V call is TRBV2, the J call TRBJ2-2; 7 bases fit TRBD2. V lost 2 bases and J lost 2; bases outside the gene matches: 5. CDR1 SNHLY and CDR2 FYNNEI come from the germline V gene. This CDR3 has 16 amino acids. CDR3 loop: CASSETGRANTGELFF. CDR3 DNA sequence: TGTGCCAGCAGTGAAACGGGGAGGGCTAACACCGGGGAGCTGTTTTTT.

With respect to this clonotype: This may be a read error, as it is one base from a much larger clone. V gene TRBV5-6 combines with J gene TRBJ2-7; TRBD1 might be the D (6 bases). This CDR3 spans 17 amino acids. Trimming left V 2 bases short and J 3 bases short, with 21 bases between. The germline gives CDR1 SGHDT, CDR2 YYEEEE. In DNA, the CDR3 is TGTGCCAGCAGCTTAACTAGAGGGGGAACGTGGAGCTACGAGCAGTACTTC. This translates into CASSLTRGGTWSYEQYF. Filled out from reference TRBV5-6 and TRBJ2-7, the complete variable domain reads DAGVTQSPTHLIKTRGQQVTLRCSPKSGHDTVSWYQQALGQGPQFIFQYYEEEERQRGNFPDRFSGHQFPNYSSELNVNALLLGDSALYLCASSLTRGGTWSYEQYFGPGTRLTVT.

The chain couples TRBV28 to TRBJ1-1, with a tentative D call TRBD1 (6 bases). This CDR3 spans 20 amino acids. V lost 5 bases, J lost 1 base, and 29 bases lay in between. The germline V gene has CDR1 MDHEN and CDR2 SYDVKM. CDR3 in amino acids: CASSPPDILGQKDWNTEAFF. CDR3 DNA: TGTGCCAGCAGTCCTCCCGACATTTTAGGACAGAAGGATTGGAACACTGAAGCTTTCTTT.

This clonotype was observed a handful of times. J is TRBJ2-3 and V is TRBV2; D call uncertain. Germline loops: CDR1 SNHLY, CDR2 FYNNEI. The CDR3 runs 14 residues. Trimming removed 4 bases at V and 0 bases at J, with 8 bases between. CDR3 coding DNA: TGTGCCAGCAGTGGGCGGTCTAGCACAGATACGCAGTATTTT. Protein sequence: CASSGRSSTDTQYF.

The chain couples TRBV4-1 to TRBJ2-5, with D unclear. V shed 5 bases and J shed 4 bases, with 17 bases lying between them. Germline V gene lookup returns CDR1 MGHRA and CDR2 YSYEKL. The CDR3 runs to 15 residues. The CDR3 reads CASSFGAEPLETQYF. Written as DNA, the CDR3 is TGCGCCAGCAGCTTTGGAGCAGAGCCACTAGAGACCCAGTACTTC.

This clonotype was seen a handful of times. The chain employs TRBV4-2 and TRBJ2-5; 12 bases line up with TRBD2. Germline V gene data show CDR1 as LGHNA and CDR2 as YNFKEQ. V shed 2 bases, J shed 1 base, and the junction held 5 bases outside the gene matches. This CDR3 region has 17 residues. CDR3 region: CASSQPGTSGSQETQYF. The CDR3 nucleotides read TGTGCCAGCAGCCAACCCGGGACTAGCGGGTCCCAAGAGACCCAGTACTTC.

In its sample, this clonotype was seen a few times. This chain joins TRBV5-1 and TRBJ2-2; TRBD2 aligns across 7 bases. CDR1 and CDR2 from the germline V gene are SGHRS and YFSETQ. The CDR3 contains 14 residues. Trimming cost V 5 bases and J 6 bases; bases outside gene matches: 7. CDR3 amino acids: CASRQREGSGELFF. The CDR3 coding sequence is TGCGCCAGCAGACAAAGGGAGGGTTCCGGGGAGCTGTTTTTT.

The V call is TRBV19, the J call TRBJ1-1; TRBD1 might be the D (6 bases). The CDR3 extends over 15 amino acids. Trimming removed 4 bases at V and 3 bases at J, with 15 bases between. The germline CDR1 and CDR2 sequences are LNHDA and SQIVND (reference sequence). CDR3 sequence (DNA): TGTGCCAGTAGTACCCGCGGGACACTCCACACTGAAGCTTTCTTT. It specifies CASSTRGTLHTEAFF.

This clonotype was recorded at least ten times. V is TRBV28 and J is TRBJ1-2; possible D gene TRBD1, 6 bases. The CDR3 sequence is 13 residues long. Germline CDR1 reads MDHEN; CDR2 reads SYDVKM. Trimming took 5 bases from V and 4 from J, leaving 11 bases between them. The CDR3 protein is CASSPTGTYGYTF. The DNA of the CDR3 is TGTGCCAGCAGTCCTACAGGGACCTATGGCTACACCTTC.

This clonotype came up many times. The chain carries TRBV2 and TRBJ1-5; the match to TRBD1 covers 8 bases. The germline V gene has CDR1 SNHLY and CDR2 FYNNEI. The CDR3 sequence is 15 residues long. V lost 8 bases to trimming and J lost 5 bases; unmatched junction nucleotides: 11. CDR3 sequence (DNA): TGTGCCAGCCAACCCGGACAGGGTGATCATCAGCCCCAGCATTTT. This encodes CASQPGQGDHQPQHF.

V is TRBV5-1 and J is TRBJ1-1; D gene uncertain. Germline V lookup: CDR1 SGHRS, CDR2 YFSETQ. V was cut by 0 bases and J by 0 bases, with 9 bases left in between. This CDR3 has 15 amino acids. CDR3 region: CASSLGPGMNTEAFF. In DNA, the CDR3 is TGCGCCAGCAGCTTGGGTCCCGGGATGAACACTGAAGCTTTCTTT.

The rearrangement joins TRBV5-1 to TRBJ1-2, with 7 positions matching TRBD1. The CDR3 is 19 amino acids. Germline lookup yields CDR1 SGHRS and CDR2 YFSETQ. Trimming cost V 0 bases and J 0 bases; bases outside gene matches: 14. The CDR3 here is CASSLEGTDSTLSNYGYTF. The CDR3 nucleotides read TGCGCCAGCAGCTTGGAAGGGACAGACAGCACCCTATCTAACTATGGCTACACCTTC. The full variable domain, in which reference TRBV5-1 and TRBJ1-2 provide the parts outside the CDR3, is KAGVTQTPRYLIKTRGQQVTLSCSPISGHRSVSWYQQTPGQGLQFLFEYFSETQRNKGNFPGRFSGRQFSNSRSEMNVSTLELGDSALYLCASSLEGTDSTLSNYGYTFGSGTRLTVV.

This clonotype was observed at least ten times. This rearrangement joins TRBV29-1 to TRBJ2-7, with D unresolved. Germline CDR1 SQVTM, CDR2 ANQGSEA. With 5 bases removed from V and 1 base from J, the gap between germline ends came to 12 bases. CDR3 size: 13 residues. CDR3 bases: TGCAGCGTTAGGGCCCTAGGTTCCTACGAGCAGTACTTC. Translating gives CSVRALGSYEQYF.

This clonotype came up many times. The gene calls are TRBV10-3 and TRBJ2-2; no reliable D call. CDR3 size: 13 residues. The germline V and J ends were trimmed by 4 bases and 4 bases, with 7 bases remaining between them. CDR1 ENHRY and CDR2 SYGVKD come from the germline V gene. The CDR3 DNA reads as TGTGCCATCAGTGGAAAAGGCACCGGGGAGCTGTTTTTT. The encoded protein is CAISGKGTGELFF.

This clonotype has a count of ten or more. V usage is TRBV24-1 and J usage is TRBJ2-1, with no clear D. This CDR3 region has 13 residues. V lost 11 bases and J 8 bases, leaving 18 bases between the germline ends. Germline loops: CDR1 KGHDR, CDR2 SFDVKD. For the CDR3, the DNA is TGTGCCATCGCCGCGAAGACAAGGGATGAGCAGTTCTTC. The encoded protein is CAIAAKTRDEQFF.

This clonotype was seen more than once but under ten times. This chain links TRBV18 with TRBJ1-2; D is perhaps TRBD1 (5 bases). CDR1 and CDR2 from the germline V gene are KGHSH and LQKENI. The germline V and J ends were trimmed by 3 bases and 0 bases, with 14 bases remaining between them. There are 16 residues in the CDR3. The CDR3 coding sequence is TGTGCCAGCTCACCGAGACAGATTGAAACTAACTATGGCTACACCTTC. Translation: CASSPRQIETNYGYTF.

The sample holds a few counts of this clonotype. V gene TRBV10-3 combines with J gene TRBJ2-2, with a possible D match to TRBD1 (6 bases). This CDR3 spans 15 amino acids. Germline V gene lookup returns CDR1 ENHRY and CDR2 SYGVKD. Trimming left V 5 bases short and J 2 bases short, with 12 bases between. The CDR3 DNA sequence: TGTGCCATCAGTCCAATCAGGGGAAACACCGGGGAGCTGTTTTTT. This codes for CAISPIRGNTGELFF.